What follows describes a single TCR beta chain. The antigen it binds to is not known. There are no base qualities to consult, and no much larger clone falls within one base. This same CDR3 is encoded by further DNA sequences in the sample. TCR CDR3 regions were amplified from genomic DNA by multiplex PCR using the deep immunoSEQ assay. Extracted genomic DNA from each cell subset was spread evenly across all wells of several immunoSEQ 96-well plates, with each plate serving as a replicate. For sorted subsets, roughly 190 ng of genomic DNA, equivalent to 30,000 or so T cell genomes, went into each replicate PCR. The purified libraries were quantified using a Qubit 3.0 fluorometer, sized with a Bioanalyzer 2100, and then quantified again using the KAPA Library Quantification kit. A separate single-read 150-cycle Illumina NextSeq 550 flow cell was used to sequence each immunoSEQ 96-well plate. Processing in the source paper ran as follows. Because only junctional sequences without quality scores were contained in the immunoSEQ output, filtering matching that applied to full-length reads could not be performed. To assign V/J genes and CDR3, sequences were annotated using PyIR, a Python wrapper for IgBLAST v1.9, with IMGT germline references. Reads were removed for weak V/J assignments (E-value above 1e-6), missing CDR3, stop codons, out-of-frame junctions, or ambiguous translated residues. V3J clonotypes were defined as sequences sharing the same inferred V gene, J gene, and CDR3 amino acid sequence. To compute the percentage overlap between repertoires, the number of shared unique clonotypes was divided by the size of the smaller repertoire. Three approaches were used to assess repertoire richness: RTK rarefaction, the Chao1 estimator, and Recon v2.1 estimates of unobserved clonotypes. Generation probabilities were computed with OLGA for all TCRbeta clonotypes obtained by the gDNA method from several donors. TCRdb limited this immuneACCESS table to in-frame rearrangements with V and J called. A share of clones is missing; checked studies link under half to unresolved V genes, and the rest is unexplained. The D gene and trimming were derived from the DNA, and the V and J assignments and clone size from that table. This sample comprises 2 million or so clones, 85% to 95% of them detected only once. Jointly, the top ten make up 0.13% of the sample.

This sample is part of a study of shared clonotypes between healthy human individuals (dated by TCRdb to about 2020). Background for the entire study: The cohort comprised a couple of women and three men aged 18 to 49 years. For each donor, CD4 naive and CD4 memory were each given three plates, CD8 naive was given two plates, and CD8 memory was given one plate. The study deeply sequenced blood TCR repertoires of five healthy adults to estimate repertoire size and the extent of clonotype sharing between individuals. To increase sequencing depth and limit assay-specific biases, TCR repertoire library preparation and sequencing were carried out by different laboratories using diverse techniques. Per donor, leukapheresis produced somewhere between about 0.8 and 9.5 billion PBMCs.

Healthy HIV-negative adults with no recently reported acute infections or vaccinations were included as donors. Every donor was a Caucasian adult residing in Nashville, Tennessee, USA. Magnetic negative selection was used to enrich CD4+ T cells, after which naive cells were positively selected on CD45RA and the negative fraction became the memory subset. Blood was collected by leukapheresis, and PBMCs were isolated by Ficoll-Histopaque density gradient centrifugation and then cryopreserved in liquid nitrogen vapor phase. Analytical flow cytometry was used to check the purity and quantity of every magnetically sorted T cell population. Each sorted fraction had its genomic DNA isolated and then quantified by UV absorbance on a Nanodrop 2000c. Reading the germline V gene gives CDR1 SGHRS and CDR2 YFSETQ. Ends trimmed: V by 0 bases, J by 1 base; bases unmatched to a gene: 1. Its CDR3 holds 15 amino acids, cysteine through phenylalanine. The only DNA kept is the CDR3, 45 bases in frame from the first base.

General findings and caveats noted by the study authors: Sharing across a few donors was observed for 4.5% to 6.5% of naive CD4, over 3% of naive CD8, about 2.3% of memory CD4, and around 0.4% of memory CD8 clonotypes. Compared with non-shared clonotypes, clonotypes shared by all four sorted-subset donors had higher generation probabilities. Sampling was limited to blood, and TCR repertoires in tissue likely differ from TCR repertoires in blood. The small number of donors limited the genetic and exposure-history diversity represented. Based on pairwise subsampling, the degree of clonotype sharing among donors was expected to be affected by sequencing depth. Even with the large sequencing depth, rarefaction of the sorted-subset datasets indicated that sequencing was incomplete. Estimated clonotype richness was generally larger for naive than for memory subsets.

This clonotype originated in a man aged 18 to 29 in good health. The sequencing input was naive CD4+ T cells sorted from blood. The cell subset or site label, read with the paper, signifies: CD45RA+ positively selected. The chain employs TRBV5-1 and TRBJ2-5, with 9 bases matching TRBD2. The CDR3 here reads CASSLASGTQETQYF. The DNA sequence is given as TGCGCCAGCAGCTTGGCTAGCGGGACCCAAGAGACCCAGTACTTC. Joined to the reference TRBV5-1 and TRBJ2-5 proteins, this CDR3 gives the full variable domain: KAGVTQTPRYLIKTRGQQVTLSCSPISGHRSVSWYQQTPGQGLQFLFEYFSETQRNKGNFPGRFSGRQFSNSRSEMNVSTLELGDSALYLCASSLASGTQETQYFGPGTRLLVL.